Listed below are T cell receptor beta chains from one sample, sequenced in a study of blood T cell repertoires in COVID-19. The repertoire was sequenced with immunoSEQ multiplex PCR; TCRdb's copy has only in-frame clones and lacks some. Counted here are a few hundred thousand clones, about 88% occurring once; the ten biggest clones make up 4% to 5%. Specimen: peripheral blood. The source is a woman in her forties who had recovered from COVID-19. The CDR3 runs from the conserved cysteine through the conserved F or W. D genes are given only for firm matches. Rows give clone size only sometimes, using once, few, many, or a class for an expanded clone.

D gene | J gene | clone size | V gene | CDR3 protein | CDR3 DNA
TRBD1 | TRBJ2-4 | NA | TRBV4-1 | CASSQDRGQGTDIQYF | TGCGCCAGCAGCCAAGATCGAGGACAGGGGACAGACATTCAGTACTTC
NA | TRBJ1-5 | once | TRBV7-9 | CASSPTRNQPQHF | TGTGCCAGCAGCCCTACGAGAAATCAGCCCCAGCATTTT
NA | TRBJ1-5 | NA | TRBV4-1 | CASSQVPLLSPQHF | TGCGCCAGCAGCCAAGTTCCCCTCCTCTCGCCCCAGCATTTT
NA | TRBJ1-2 | NA | TRBV7-2 | CASSSPSGARGYTF | TGTGCCAGCAGCTCCCCTTCAGGGGCGCGGGGCTACACCTTC
NA | TRBJ2-3 | NA | TRBV19 | CASWRGSSTDTQYF | TGTGCCAGTTGGCGTGGGAGTAGCACAGATACGCAGTATTTT
NA | TRBJ2-3 | NA | TRBV6-5 | CASGQWSGTDTQYF | TGTGCCAGCGGTCAATGGAGCGGCACAGATACGCAGTATTTT
TRBD1 | TRBJ1-1 | NA | TRBV7-2 | CASSSGQLMNTEAFF | TGTGCCAGCAGCTCGGGACAGCTCATGAACACTGAAGCTTTCTTT
TRBD2 | TRBJ2-1 | NA | TRBV5-4 | CASRSGTSGNNEQFF | TGTGCCAGCAGATCCGGGACTAGCGGGAATAATGAGCAGTTCTTC
NA | TRBJ2-5 | few | TRBV11-2 | CASSFNSGQETQYF | TGTGCCAGCAGCTTCAACAGCGGACAAGAGACCCAGTACTTC
NA | TRBJ1-5 | NA | TRBV11-2 | CASSLDHGEQPQHF | TGTGCCAGCAGCCTTGACCACGGGGAACAGCCCCAGCATTTT
NA | TRBJ2-3 | NA | TRBV28 | CASSGSADTQYF | TGTGCCAGCTCAGGGTCGGCAGATACGCAGTATTTT
TRBD2 | TRBJ2-3 | few | TRBV27 | CASSPRLADFSDTQYF | TGTGCCAGCAGTCCCCGGCTAGCGGACTTTTCAGATACGCAGTATTTT
NA | TRBJ1-2 | once | TRBV19 | CASSMDRNYGYTF | TGTGCCAGTAGTATGGACAGAAACTATGGCTACACCTTC
NA | TRBJ1-1 | NA | TRBV30 | CAWSPDMGRSEAFF | TGTGCCTGGAGTCCCGATATGGGGCGGTCTGAAGCTTTCTTT
TRBD2 | TRBJ2-1 | NA | TRBV4-3 | CASSQGLAGGEQFF | TGCGCCAGCAGCCAAGGACTAGCGGGAGGGGAGCAGTTCTTC
TRBD1 | TRBJ1-2 | few | TRBV7-2 | CASSSGTAYGYTF | TGTGCCAGCAGCTCCGGGACAGCGTATGGCTACACCTTC
TRBD1 | TRBJ1-1 | NA | TRBV11-2 | CASKGTGDTEAFF | TGTGCCAGCAAAGGGACAGGGGACACTGAAGCTTTCTTT
TRBD1 | TRBJ1-1 | NA | TRBV27 | CASRGQFITEAFF | TGTGCCAGCAGGGGACAGTTTATTACTGAAGCTTTCTTT
NA | TRBJ1-6 | NA | TRBV9 | CASSASVGARNSPLHF | TGTGCCAGCAGCGCCAGCGTGGGGGCTCGGAATTCACCCCTCCACTTT
NA | TRBJ1-5 | once | TRBV29-1 | CSVNRVESNQPQHF | TGCAGCGTAAACAGGGTAGAGAGCAATCAGCCCCAGCATTTT
NA | TRBJ2-3 | NA | TRBV6-5 | CASSYRGFSTDTQYF | TGTGCCAGCAGTTACAGGGGGTTCAGCACAGATACGCAGTATTTT
TRBD1 | TRBJ2-5 | NA | TRBV29-1 | CSVGDRGTSREAQYF | TGCAGCGTTGGGGACAGGGGCACCAGTAGGGAGGCCCAGTACTTC
TRBD2 | TRBJ2-5 | NA | TRBV5-5 | CASSRGGGWGETQYF | TGTGCCAGCAGTCGAGGCGGGGGTTGGGGTGAGACCCAGTACTTC
TRBD2 | TRBJ2-5 | NA | TRBV7-7 | CASSLGLAGGLETQYF | TGTGCCAGCAGCTTGGGACTAGCGGGGGGGCTAGAGACCCAGTACTTC
TRBD1 | TRBJ2-2 | NA | TRBV7-6 | CASSWTGGTGELFF | TGTGCCAGCAGCTGGACAGGGGGCACCGGGGAGCTGTTTTTT
TRBD2 | TRBJ2-2 | NA | TRBV9 | CASSVGSGIGSGELFF | TGTGCCAGCAGCGTAGGTAGCGGGATTGGGTCCGGGGAGCTGTTTTTT
NA | TRBJ1-3 | NA | TRBV7-9 | CASSHSLSGNTIYF | TGTGCCAGCAGCCACAGCCTCTCTGGAAACACCATATATTTT
NA | TRBJ1-1 | NA | TRBV6-5 | CASSLKRGTEAFF | TGTGCCAGCAGTTTGAAAAGGGGCACTGAAGCTTTCTTT
NA | TRBJ2-1 | NA | TRBV9 | CASTLSGGKDEQFF | TGTGCCAGCACCTTGTCGGGCGGGAAAGATGAGCAGTTCTTC
NA | TRBJ2-2 | NA | TRBV7-9 | CASSLVSGELFF | TGTGCCAGCAGCTTAGTCTCTGGGGAGCTGTTTTTT
NA | TRBJ2-1 | NA | TRBV21-1 | CPCTGLAGGPNEQFF | TGTCCGTGTACGGGACTAGCGGGAGGGCCGAATGAGCAGTTCTTC
TRBD1 | TRBJ1-5 | NA | TRBV19 | CATQKGQGISNQPQHF | TGTGCCACCCAAAAGGGACAGGGGATCAGCAATCAGCCCCAGCATTTT
TRBD2 | TRBJ2-3 | NA | TRBV7-2 | CASSDLAGGGDTQYF | TGTGCCAGCAGCGACCTAGCGGGAGGTGGGGATACGCAGTATTTT
NA | TRBJ1-2 | NA | TRBV12-3/TRBV12-4 | CASSPGRHGYTF | TGTGCCAGCAGCCCCGGTAGACACGGCTACACCTTC
NA | TRBJ1-3 | NA | TRBV25-1 | CASSEFQGLFGGNTIYF | TGTGCCAGCAGTGAATTCCAGGGGCTGTTCGGGGGAAACACCATATATTTT
TRBD1 | TRBJ2-3 | NA | TRBV5-3 | CARSTTTGQKSADTQYF | TGTGCCAGAAGCACCACGACGGGACAGAAAAGCGCAGATACGCAGTATTTT
TRBD1 | TRBJ1-4 | NA | TRBV7-9 | CASSIGTGVEKLFF | TGTGCCAGCAGCATCGGGACAGGGGTAGAAAAACTGTTTTTT
NA | TRBJ1-2 | NA | TRBV27 | CASSDMTGRGNGYTF | TGTGCCAGCAGTGATATGACAGGAAGGGGTAATGGCTACACCTTC
TRBD2 | TRBJ2-5 | NA | TRBV7-2 | CASSFKGLAGVLHGETQYF | TGTGCCAGCAGCTTTAAGGGACTAGCGGGAGTCCTCCACGGGGAGACCCAGTACTTC
NA | TRBJ2-5 | NA | TRBV13 | CASSPNPRGTQYF | TGTGCCAGCAGCCCAAACCCGCGGGGGACCCAGTACTTC
NA | TRBJ1-1 | NA | TRBV27 | CASSGGVPHTEAFF | TGTGCCAGCAGTGGAGGGGTTCCCCACACTGAAGCTTTCTTT
NA | TRBJ1-1 | NA | TRBV6-2/TRBV6-3 | CASSYQTGAPLFGAFF | TGTGCCAGCAGTTACCAAACAGGAGCCCCCCTATTTGGAGCTTTCTTT
TRBD1 | TRBJ1-1 | NA | TRBV2 | CASSEGQGAYTEAFF | TGTGCCAGCAGTGAAGGACAGGGGGCTTATACTGAAGCTTTCTTT
NA | TRBJ1-2 | NA | TRBV7-3 | CASSPTSGNGYTF | TGTGCCAGCAGCCCCACGAGCGGGAATGGCTACACCTTC
NA | TRBJ2-1 | once | TRBV20-1 | CSARTRNEQFF | TGCAGTGCTAGAACTAGGAATGAGCAGTTCTTC
NA | TRBJ2-7 | NA | TRBV3-1/TRBV3-2 | CASSQNPGTYISYEQYF | TGTGCCAGCAGCCAAAACCCCGGGACATATATCTCCTACGAGCAGTACTTC
TRBD1 | TRBJ2-7 | NA | TRBV7-9 | CASSSSGGPYEQYF | TGTGCCAGCAGCTCATCAGGGGGCCCCTACGAGCAGTACTTC
NA | TRBJ1-6 | NA | TRBV5-6 | CASSLGPSSYNSPLHF | TGTGCCAGCAGCTTGGGCCCGAGCTCCTATAATTCACCCCTCCACTTT
NA | TRBJ1-1 | NA | TRBV12-3/TRBV12-4 | CASRIDRNTEAFF | TGTGCCAGCAGAATAGACAGGAACACTGAAGCTTTCTTT
TRBD1 | TRBJ2-7 | NA | TRBV5-1 | CASSLWDRDHEQYF | TGCGCCAGCAGCCTTTGGGACAGGGACCACGAGCAGTACTTC
TRBD1 | TRBJ2-2 | NA | TRBV2 | CASQSGTANTGELFF | TGTGCCAGCCAATCCGGGACAGCGAACACCGGGGAGCTGTTTTTT
TRBD1 | TRBJ1-1 | NA | TRBV9 | CASSGTGPNTEAFF | TGTGCCAGCAGCGGGACAGGTCCGAACACTGAAGCTTTCTTT
NA | TRBJ1-1 | NA | TRBV14 | CASSQDYTGNTEAFF | TGTGCCAGCAGCCAAGATTATACGGGGAACACTGAAGCTTTCTTT
NA | TRBJ1-5 | NA | TRBV19 | CASSILGTSGPQHF | TGTGCCAGTAGTATCTTAGGGACATCAGGGCCCCAGCATTTT
TRBD1 | TRBJ1-1 | few | TRBV6-5 | CATTTGGLNTEAFF | TGTGCCACCACCACAGGGGGACTTAACACTGAAGCTTTCTTT
TRBD2 | TRBJ2-3 | NA | TRBV30 | CAWKLAGTDTQYF | TGTGCCTGGAAACTAGCGGGCACAGATACGCAGTATTTT
TRBD2 | TRBJ2-6 | NA | TRBV12-5 | CASGLLAGVFSGANVLTF | TGTGCTAGTGGTTTACTAGCGGGAGTGTTTTCTGGGGCCAACGTCCTGACTTTC
TRBD1 | TRBJ1-2 | NA | TRBV27 | CASSPTGTGSGYTF | TGTGCCAGCAGTCCAACGGGGACAGGGAGTGGCTACACCTTC
TRBD1 | TRBJ2-6 | NA | TRBV5-6 | CASSLTGGISGANVLTF | TGTGCCAGCAGCTTGACAGGGGGGATCTCTGGGGCCAACGTCCTGACTTTC